A single sample is the source of the 29 T cell receptor beta chains below, sequenced in a study of blood T cell repertoires in COVID-19. Sequencing used immunoSEQ multiplex PCR; TCRdb keeps in-frame clones, though not all of them. Of some 300,000 clones listed, about 90% are singletons. Input material: PBMCs or T cells enriched from blood (not recorded which). The origin of the receptors is a woman aged 45-60 years who had been exposed to COVID-19.

The rearrangement joins TRBV9 to TRBJ2-3; D remains unclear. Between the trimmed V and J ends, which lost 0 bases and 2 bases, there was a span of 13 bases. CDR1 is SGDLS and CDR2 is YYNGEE in the germline V gene. The CDR3 is 16 amino acids. The chain's CDR3 is CASSVESVSFTDTQYF. The CDR3 DNA reads TGTGCCAGCAGCGTAGAGTCGGTGAGCTTCACAGATACGCAGTATTTT.

The CDR3 loop reads CASRTPTGPGTEAFF. As DNA, the CDR3 is TGTGCCAGCAGGACCCCGACAGGACCGGGCACTGAAGCTTTCTTT. The J gene is TRBJ1-1, the V gene TRBV6-5; a weak D match, TRBD1 (6 bases). CDR3 length: 15 residues. The V and J ends lost 6 bases and 4 bases respectively, with 18 bases between them. Germline V CDR1 and CDR2: MNHEY, SVGAGI.

The rearrangement links TRBV5-8 to TRBJ1-1; 7 nucleotides match TRBD1. Germline V gene lookup returns CDR1 SGHTS and CDR2 YDEGEE. V was clipped by 0 bases and J by 3 bases; unmatched bases: 5. The CDR3 extends over 15 amino acids. DNA of the CDR3: TGTGCCAGCAGCTTGGCCACAGGGGCATACACTGAAGCTTTCTTT. Translated, it gives CASSLATGAYTEAFF.

There are a few counts of this clone. This chain connects TRBV6-5 to TRBJ1-5; tentative D call: TRBD1 (5 bases). This CDR3 has 14 amino acids. From germline, CDR1 is MNHEY and CDR2 SVGAGI. The ends were cut back, 3 bases at V and 3 bases at J, with 9 bases in the middle. CDR3 in DNA: TGTGCCAGCAGTTATAGGGGCGTCAATCAGCCCCAGCATTTT. It translates to CASSYRGVNQPQHF.

The rearrangement uses TRBV3-1 (or the pseudogene TRBV3-2) and TRBJ1-4; D perhaps matches TRBD1 (5 bases). The CDR3 runs 14 residues. Germline V CDR1 and CDR2: LGHDT, YNNKEL (reference sequence). V gave up 4 bases and J gave up 4 bases, with 10 bases separating them. The CDR3 sequence: CASSPETVNEKLFF. For the CDR3, the DNA is TGTGCCAGCAGCCCCGAGACAGTTAATGAAAAACTGTTTTTT.

V usage is TRBV15 and J usage is TRBJ2-7; no firm D call. The CDR3 totals 13 residues. Germline V gives CDR1 LNHNV, CDR2 YYDKDF (reference sequence). The V gene lost 0 bases and the J gene lost 3 bases, with 6 bases spanning the gap. The CDR3 region has the DNA TGTGCCACCAGCAGAGATCCGAGCTACGAGCAGTACTTC. It encodes CATSRDPSYEQYF.

The rearrangement joins TRBV20-1 to TRBJ2-7; D gene unclear. This CDR3 has 11 residues. The germline CDR1 and CDR2 sequences are DFQATT and SNEGSKA (reference sequence). Trimming removed 6 bases at V and 2 bases at J, with 8 bases between. CDR3 loop: CSAPEAYEQYF. The CDR3 DNA is TGCAGTGCACCAGAAGCCTACGAGCAGTACTTC.

The chain uses TRBV5-4 and TRBJ1-2; D gene unclear. CDR3 size: 16 residues. Germline V gives CDR1 SGHNT, CDR2 YYREEE (reference sequence). V was shortened by 4 bases and J by 0 bases, with 16 bases between the two germline ends. In DNA form, the CDR3 reads TGTGCCAGCAGCCTTGCCCCGGGGATCTCTAACTATGGCTACACCTTC. Translation gives CASSLAPGISNYGYTF.

The J gene is TRBJ1-2, the V gene TRBV28; D not resolved. Between the trimmed V and J ends, which lost 6 bases and 3 bases, there was a span of 11 bases. Germline loops: CDR1 MDHEN, CDR2 SYDVKM. The length of the CDR3 is 13 residues. CDR3 bases: TGTGCCAGCAGCCCTACCTCCGACTATGGCTACACCTTC. Translating it yields CASSPTSDYGYTF.

This clone was counted a single time. V usage is TRBV11-2 and J usage is TRBJ2-7, with D unclear. CDR3 length equals 14 residues. Germline V lookup: CDR1 SGHAT, CDR2 FQNNGV. V was shortened by 1 base and J by 6 bases, with 13 bases between the two germline ends. CDR3 DNA sequence: TGTGCCAGCAGCTTAGGACTCTCAGTGGGCGAGCAGTACTTC. Protein product: CASSLGLSVGEQYF.

The genes are TRBV30 and TRBJ1-5, with a weak D call TRBD1 (6 bases). Germline V lookup: CDR1 GTSNPN, CDR2 SVGIG (reference sequence). V was cut by 0 bases and J by 1 base, with 10 bases left in between. The CDR3 is 15 residues long. The CDR3 loop is CAWSVGGRSNQPQHF. The CDR3 bases are TGTGCCTGGAGTGTAGGGGGAAGGAGCAATCAGCCCCAGCATTTT.

The chain carries TRBV25-1 and TRBJ1-6, with 7 bases aligning to TRBD1. The CDR3 extends over 15 amino acids. The germline gives CDR1 MGHDK, CDR2 SYGVNS. After removal of 6 bases from V and 11 bases from J, the junction contained 13 bases not matched to a gene. The CDR3 protein is CASRDAQDRTTPLHF. CDR3 nucleotides: TGTGCCAGCAGGGATGCGCAGGACAGGACGACACCCCTCCACTTT.

The chain uses TRBV24-1 and TRBJ2-7; D perhaps matches TRBD2 (6 bases). V shed 6 bases and J shed 9 bases, with 20 bases lying between them. Germline V gives CDR1 KGHDR, CDR2 SFDVKD. The CDR3 sequence is 14 residues long. The chain's CDR3 is CATSPRKTAGGQYF. CDR3 coding DNA: TGTGCCACCAGTCCTCGGAAGACAGCGGGCGGGCAGTACTTC.

This clone appeared once. This chain connects TRBV25-1 to TRBJ2-7; D is ambiguous. The CDR3 is 15 residues long. V lost 4 bases and J lost 0, with 13 bases in between. The V gene's germline CDR1 is MGHDK and CDR2 SYGVNS. CDR3 nucleotide sequence: TGTGCCAGCAGTGCACACCCTTTGGCCTCCTACGAGCAGTACTTC. Translating gives CASSAHPLASYEQYF.

The chain is built from TRBV30 and TRBJ1-1; D is ambiguous. Trimming removed 4 bases at V and 0 bases at J, with 12 bases between. The CDR3 totals 14 residues. Germline CDR1 and CDR2: GTSNPN and SVGIG (reference sequence). The chain's CDR3 is CAWTISEVNTEAFF. CDR3 DNA sequence: TGTGCCTGGACCATTTCTGAGGTGAACACTGAAGCTTTCTTT. Based on the CDR3 plus reference TRBV30 and TRBJ1-1, the full variable domain is SQTIHQWPATLVQPVGSPLSLECTVEGTSNPNLYWYRQAAGRGLQLLFYSVGIGQISSEVPQNLSASRPQDRQFILSSKKLLLSDSGFYLCAWTISEVNTEAFFGQGTRLTVV.

V and J are TRBV25-1 and TRBJ2-3; 8 bases match TRBD2. Germline CDR1 and CDR2: MGHDK and SYGVNS. This CDR3 comprises 15 residues. Germline trimming cut 5 bases from V and 1 base from J; bases unmatched to any gene: 5. The CDR3 region is CASSSGGGRTDTQYF. The CDR3 DNA reads TGTGCCAGCAGTTCCGGGGGGGGGCGCACAGATACGCAGTATTTT. Looking up the rest from reference TRBV25-1 and TRBJ2-3 gives the full variable domain: EADIYQTPRYLVIGTGKKITLECSQTMGHDKMYWYQQDPGMELHLIHYSYGVNSTEKGDLSSESTVSRIRTEHFPLTLESARPSHTSQYLCASSSGGGRTDTQYFGPGTRLTVL.

This chain links TRBV7-2 with TRBJ2-1; 12 bases map to TRBD2. The CDR3 has 16 amino acids. The J segment lost 3 bases and the V segment lost 5 bases, leaving 5 bases of the junction unmatched. Germline loops: CDR1 SGHTA, CDR2 FQGNSA. The CDR3 bases are TGTGCCAGCAGCCTGCCGACTAGCGGGGGCTACAATGAGCAGTTCTTC. Translated, it gives CASSLPTSGGYNEQFF. The complete variable domain, with remaining parts taken from reference TRBV7-2 and TRBJ2-1, reads GAGVSQSPSNKVTEKGKDVELRCDPISGHTALYWYRQSLGQGLEFLIYFQGNSAPDKSGLPSDRFSAERTGGSVSTLTIQRTQQEDSAVYLCASSLPTSGGYNEQFFGPGTRLTVL.

The V call is TRBV6-5, the J call TRBJ1-1, with TRBD1 matching 9 bases. The V gene's germline CDR1 is MNHEY and CDR2 SVGAGI. V was pared by 3 bases and J by 3 bases, with 5 bases of the junction left unmatched. The CDR3 consists of 15 residues. CDR3 in amino acids: CASSYSGQGHTEAFF. As DNA, the CDR3 is TGTGCCAGCAGTTATTCGGGACAGGGCCACACTGAAGCTTTCTTT.

The chain employs TRBV3-1 (or the pseudogene TRBV3-2) and TRBJ1-4; no firm D call. Germline V gene lookup returns CDR1 LGHDT and CDR2 YNNKEL (reference sequence). The CDR3 consists of 12 residues. Between the trimmed V and J ends, which lost 2 bases and 11 bases, there was a span of 9 bases. The CDR3 nucleotides read TGTGCCAGCAGCCAAAACCCGGGGAAACTGTTTTTT. As protein: CASSQNPGKLFF.

The chain carries TRBV2 and TRBJ1-1; D is perhaps TRBD1 (5 bases). Per germline, CDR1 SNHLY and CDR2 FYNNEI. This CDR3 comprises 13 residues. V was trimmed by 4 bases and J by 1 base, leaving 7 bases between them. The CDR3: CASSVGENTEAFF. CDR3 nucleotide sequence: TGTGCCAGCAGTGTAGGGGAGAACACTGAAGCTTTCTTT. Together with reference TRBV2 and TRBJ1-1, the CDR3 gives the full variable domain: EPEVTQTPSHQVTQMGQEVILRCVPISNHLYFYWYRQILGQKVEFLVSFYNNEISEKSEIFDDQFSVERPDGSNFTLKIRSTKLEDSAMYFCASSVGENTEAFFGQGTRLTVV.

In DNA, the CDR3 is TGTGCCAGCAGCCGACAGGGTGAGGAAAAACTGTTTTTT. It yields the protein CASSRQGEEKLFF. The gene calls are TRBV27 and TRBJ1-4; 7 bases align to TRBD1. V shed 6 bases, J shed 8 bases, and the junction held 6 bases outside the gene matches. Germline V gene sequence: CDR1 MNHEY, CDR2 SMNVEV (reference sequence). This CDR3 has 13 amino acids.

J is TRBJ2-7 and V is TRBV10-1, with 7 bases aligning to TRBD1. The CDR3 is 13 amino acids. CDR1 is WNHNN and CDR2 is SYGVQD in the germline V gene (reference sequence). The V segment lost 10 bases and the J segment 3 bases; nucleotides outside the gene matches: 9. Here the CDR3 DNA reads TGCGCCATAAATGGGTGGGACAGCTACGAGCAGTACTTC. This sequence encodes CAINGWDSYEQYF.

The chain is built from TRBV4-1 and TRBJ2-3, with TRBD2 matching 9 bases. In germline, CDR1 is MGHRA, CDR2 YSYEKL. The CDR3 runs 16 residues. The J segment lost 2 bases and the V segment lost 2 bases, leaving 5 bases of the junction unmatched. DNA of the CDR3: TGCGCCAGCAGCCAATATAGCGGGAGCATCACAGATACGCAGTATTTT. Translated, it gives CASSQYSGSITDTQYF.

The chain joins TRBV3-1 (or the pseudogene TRBV3-2) to TRBJ1-1, with D unclear. V was clipped by 4 bases and J by 6 bases, with 9 bases between them. The CDR3 extends over 12 amino acids. CDR1 is LGHDT and CDR2 is YNNKEL in the germline V gene (reference sequence). CDR3 sequence reads: CASSRWGAEAFF. The CDR3 region has the DNA TGTGCCAGCAGCCGCTGGGGAGCTGAAGCTTTCTTT.

J is TRBJ2-2 and V is TRBV19; TRBD1 matches at 9 bases. With 10 bases clipped from V and 3 bases from J, the junction kept 9 bases outside the gene matches. Germline V CDR1 and CDR2: LNHDA, SQIVND (reference sequence). The CDR3 has 15 amino acids. The CDR3 here is CATTDRDRDTGELFF. CDR3 in DNA: TGTGCCACCACCGATCGGGACAGGGACACCGGGGAGCTGTTTTTT.

This sequence joins TRBV7-8 and TRBJ2-3; the match to TRBD1 covers 11 bases. The CDR3 contains 19 residues. The germline CDR1 and CDR2 sequences are SGHVS and FQNEAQ. V lost 7 bases, J lost 3 bases, and 18 bases stayed unmatched. The CDR3 DNA is TGTGCCAGCATCACTAACCGGGACAGGGGGTTCAGAGGAACAGATACGCAGTATTTT. It yields the protein CASITNRDRGFRGTDTQYF.

The table lists this clone with a few counts. The genes are TRBV9 and TRBJ2-1; 7 positions match TRBD2. This CDR3 is built from 16 residues. With V trimmed by 4 bases and J by 7 bases, 14 bases remained unmatched. Germline CDR1 SGDLS, CDR2 YYNGEE. The CDR3 DNA sequence: TGTGCCAGCAGCCCCCCCGGACTAGTGGGGGGGAATGAGCAGTTCTTC. Translated, it gives CASSPPGLVGGNEQFF.

This chain connects TRBV7-2 to TRBJ2-2; D perhaps matches TRBD1 (5 bases). CDR1 is SGHTA, CDR2 FQGNSA, per germline. V lost 4 bases, J lost 5 bases, and 11 bases lay in between. The CDR3 sequence is 14 residues long. DNA of the CDR3: TGTGCCAGCAGCTACCAGGGAATAACCGGGGAGCTGTTTTTT. As protein: CASSYQGITGELFF.

This clone has ten or more counts. The chain couples TRBV5-1 to TRBJ1-6; the match to TRBD1 covers 8 bases. This CDR3 has 16 residues. Trimming cost V 0 bases and J 11 bases; bases outside gene matches: 10. Germline V gives CDR1 SGHRS, CDR2 YFSETQ. CDR3 sequence (DNA): TGCGCCAGCAGCTTGGGGTCAGGGGGCCCAGGGGCACCCCTCCACTTT. Residues: CASSLGSGGPGAPLHF.